What follows describes a single T cell receptor (beta chain). What it binds is not known. The repertoire was sequenced with immunoSEQ multiplex PCR; TCRdb's copy has only in-frame clones and lacks some. Of tens of thousands of clones listed, approximately 87% were seen once; the top ten hold roughly 1.5%. The sample belongs to a study of a mutant IDH1 vaccine in newly diagnosed glioma. Overall study context: The treated group averaged approximately 42 years old and was about 60% male, around 38% female. Every participant had undergone radiotherapy, temozolomide, or both before, and most underwent both.

Germline values: CDR1 ENHRY, CDR2 SYGVKD. Trimming removed 3 bases from V and 7 bases from J, with 9 bases in between. The CDR3 has 12 amino acids. The sample's time point: week 23, last vaccination. Doses comprised 300 ug of mutant IDH1 20-mer peptide each, plus topical imiquimod. Donors' newly diagnosed IDH1-mutant WHO grade 3 or 4 astrocytomas lacked nuclear ATRX. The J gene is TRBJ1-2, the V gene TRBV10-3; D possibly corresponds to TRBD1 (5 bases). The TCR sequence derives from a man in his forties with glioma. The sequencing used PBMCs, collected from a glioma patient whose treatment included an IDH1 peptide vaccine. CDR3 amino acids: CAISEGAAGYTF. DNA of the CDR3: TGTGCCATCAGTGAAGGGGCAGCTGGCTACACCTTC.